Below, 3 T cell receptor beta chains from the same sample are listed, as sequenced in a study of CXCR3-negative and CXCR3-positive naive CD8 T cells. UMI-labeled TRB cDNA libraries were prepared by 5' RACE. TCRdb reprocessed the 5' RACE reads and stores each CDR3 protein as one record, lacking DNA. This sample's table reports some 85,000 distinct CDR3 sequences. Findings and limits, study-wide: Naive CXCR3-positive cells had TRB CDR3s more hydrophobic than those of CXCR3-negative naive cells.

Their specific antigens are unknown. The sample taken for sequencing was naive CXCR3+ CD8+ T cells from blood. Described subset: CD45RO-CCR7+CD27+CD95- naive CD8+ T cells expressing CXCR3 (TNR3+). Receptors originate from a human donor in good health. Some clones in this sample may be carry-over from other donors' samples.

The genes are TRBV29-1 and TRBJ2-1; TCRdb calls TRBD1, which cannot be checked without DNA. This CDR3 region has 13 residues. Germline assignment: CDR1 SQVTM and CDR2 ANQGSEA. The CDR3 is CSSRGGTYNEQFF.

The CDR3 spells CSARDGRGGAETQYF. The chain is built from TRBV20-1 and TRBJ2-5; absent DNA, TCRdb's TRBD2 call cannot be checked. The CDR3 loop spans 15 amino acids. Germline V lookup: CDR1 DFQATT, CDR2 SNEGSKA (reference sequence).

The genes are TRBV30 and TRBJ2-6; TCRdb lists TRBD1, though no DNA is available to test this call. Germline V CDR1 and CDR2: GTSNPN, SVGIG (reference sequence). The CDR3 runs 16 residues. CDR3 protein: CAWSSTGDSGANVLTF.